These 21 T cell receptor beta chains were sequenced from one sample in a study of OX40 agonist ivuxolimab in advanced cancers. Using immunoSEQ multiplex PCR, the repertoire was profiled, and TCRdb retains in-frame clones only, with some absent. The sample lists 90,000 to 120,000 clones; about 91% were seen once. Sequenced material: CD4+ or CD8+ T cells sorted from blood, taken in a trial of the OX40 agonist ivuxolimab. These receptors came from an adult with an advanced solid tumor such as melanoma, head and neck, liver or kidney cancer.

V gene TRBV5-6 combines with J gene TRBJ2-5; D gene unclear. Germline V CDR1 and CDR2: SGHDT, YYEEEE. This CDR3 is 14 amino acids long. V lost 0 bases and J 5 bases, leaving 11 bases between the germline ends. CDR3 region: CASSLGRRVETQYF. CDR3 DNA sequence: TGTGCCAGCAGCTTGGGTCGAAGGGTGGAGACCCAGTACTTC.

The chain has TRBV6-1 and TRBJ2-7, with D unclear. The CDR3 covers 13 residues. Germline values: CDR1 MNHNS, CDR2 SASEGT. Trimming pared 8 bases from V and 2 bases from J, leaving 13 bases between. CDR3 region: CASGAQETYEQYF. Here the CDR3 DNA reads TGTGCCAGCGGCGCCCAGGAAACCTACGAGCAGTACTTC.

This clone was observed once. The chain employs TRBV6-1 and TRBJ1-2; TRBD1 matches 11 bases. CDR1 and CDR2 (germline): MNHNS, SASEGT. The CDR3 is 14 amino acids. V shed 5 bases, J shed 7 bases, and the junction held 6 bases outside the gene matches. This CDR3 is CASSTGQGAGGYTF. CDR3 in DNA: TGTGCCAGCAGTACCGGACAGGGGGCAGGTGGCTACACCTTC.

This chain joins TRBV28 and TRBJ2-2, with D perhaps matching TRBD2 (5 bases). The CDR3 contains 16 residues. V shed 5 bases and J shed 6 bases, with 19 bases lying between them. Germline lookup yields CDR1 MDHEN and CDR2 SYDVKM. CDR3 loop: CASSLTRGRTAGELFF. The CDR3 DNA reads TGTGCCAGCAGTCTGACCCGGGGTCGAACAGCCGGGGAGCTGTTTTTT.

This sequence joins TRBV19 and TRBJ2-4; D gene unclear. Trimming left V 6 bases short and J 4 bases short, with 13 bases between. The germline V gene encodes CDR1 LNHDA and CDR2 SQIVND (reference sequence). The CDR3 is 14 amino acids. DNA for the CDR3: TGTGCCAGTAGAACAGCCGAGACAAAAAACATTCAGTACTTC. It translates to CASRTAETKNIQYF.

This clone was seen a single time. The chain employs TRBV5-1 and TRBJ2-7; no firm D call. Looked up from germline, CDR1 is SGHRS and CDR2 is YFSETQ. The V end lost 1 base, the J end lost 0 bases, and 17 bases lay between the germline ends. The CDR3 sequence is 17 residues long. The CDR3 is CASSLISRQSSSYEQYF. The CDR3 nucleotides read TGCGCCAGCAGCTTGATCTCGCGGCAGTCTAGCTCCTACGAGCAGTACTTC.

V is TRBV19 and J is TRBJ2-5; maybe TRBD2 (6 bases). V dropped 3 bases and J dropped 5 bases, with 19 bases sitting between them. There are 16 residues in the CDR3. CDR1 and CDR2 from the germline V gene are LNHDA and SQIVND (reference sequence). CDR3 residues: CASSMEWTGESETQYF. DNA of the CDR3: TGTGCCAGTAGTATGGAATGGACGGGAGAATCTGAGACCCAGTACTTC.

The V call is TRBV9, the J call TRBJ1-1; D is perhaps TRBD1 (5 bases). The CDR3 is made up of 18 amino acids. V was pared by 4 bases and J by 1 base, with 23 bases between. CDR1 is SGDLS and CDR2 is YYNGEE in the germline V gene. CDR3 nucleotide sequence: TGTGCCAGCAGCCCTGTCTCGTGGGGCCGCAGGAGGAACACTGAAGCTTTCTTT. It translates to CASSPVSWGRRRNTEAFF. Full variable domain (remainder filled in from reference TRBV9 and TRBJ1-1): DSGVTQTPKHLITATGQRVTLRCSPRSGDLSVYWYQQSLDQGLQFLIQYYNGEERAKGNILERFSAQQFPDLHSELNLSSLELGDSALYFCASSPVSWGRRRNTEAFFGQGTRLTVV.

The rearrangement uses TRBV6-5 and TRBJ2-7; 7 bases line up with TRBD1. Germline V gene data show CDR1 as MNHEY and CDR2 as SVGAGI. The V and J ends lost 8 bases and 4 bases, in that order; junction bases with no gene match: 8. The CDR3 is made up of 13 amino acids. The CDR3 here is CASGEGAVYEQYF. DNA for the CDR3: TGTGCCAGCGGCGAGGGGGCCGTTTACGAGCAGTACTTC.

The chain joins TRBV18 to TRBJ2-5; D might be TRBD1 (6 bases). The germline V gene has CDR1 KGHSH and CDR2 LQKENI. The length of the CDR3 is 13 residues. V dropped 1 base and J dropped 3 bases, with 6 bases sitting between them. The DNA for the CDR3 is TGTGCCAGCTCACCACGACAGGAAGAGACCCAGTACTTC. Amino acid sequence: CASSPRQEETQYF.

CDR3 bases: TGTGCCAGCAGTTACTACGGTGGGAACGAGCAGTACTTC. It yields the protein CASSYYGGNEQYF. The chain joins TRBV6-5 to TRBJ2-7; D call uncertain. The CDR3 consists of 13 residues. Germline V gene data show CDR1 as MNHEY and CDR2 as SVGAGI. Trimming took 1 base from V and 5 from J, leaving 9 bases between them.

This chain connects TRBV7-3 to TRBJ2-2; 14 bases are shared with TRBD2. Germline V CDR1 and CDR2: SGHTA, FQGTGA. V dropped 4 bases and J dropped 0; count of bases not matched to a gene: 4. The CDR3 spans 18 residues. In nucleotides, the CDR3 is TGTGCCAGCAGCTCTGGACTAGCGGGAGGCCCGAACACCGGGGAGCTGTTTTTT. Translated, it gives CASSSGLAGGPNTGELFF.

CDR3 DNA: TGCAGTGTCCCCCGCACAGATACGCAGTATTTT. Translated, it gives CSVPRTDTQYF. The chain uses TRBV20-1 and TRBJ2-3; unclear D gene. CDR1 is DFQATT and CDR2 is SNEGSKA in the germline V gene (reference sequence). The CDR3 runs 11 residues. V was clipped by 7 bases and J by 1 base, with 6 bases between them.

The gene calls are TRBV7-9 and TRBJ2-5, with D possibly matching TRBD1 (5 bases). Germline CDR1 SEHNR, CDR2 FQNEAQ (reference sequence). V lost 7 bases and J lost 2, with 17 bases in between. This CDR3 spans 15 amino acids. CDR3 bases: TGTGCCAGCACCGCAGGAGACAGATTACAAGAGACCCAGTACTTC. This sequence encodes CASTAGDRLQETQYF.

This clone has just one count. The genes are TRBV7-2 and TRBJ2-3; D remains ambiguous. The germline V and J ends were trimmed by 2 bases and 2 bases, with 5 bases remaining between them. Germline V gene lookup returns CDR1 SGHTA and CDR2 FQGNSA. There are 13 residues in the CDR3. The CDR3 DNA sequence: TGTGCCAGCAGCTTACCAAACACAGATACGCAGTATTTT. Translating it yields CASSLPNTDTQYF.

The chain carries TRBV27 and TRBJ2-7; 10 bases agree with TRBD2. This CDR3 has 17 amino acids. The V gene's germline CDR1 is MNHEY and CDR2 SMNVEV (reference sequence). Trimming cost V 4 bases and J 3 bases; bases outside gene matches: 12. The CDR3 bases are TGTGCCAGCAGTTACTGGACTAGCGGTAGAGGCGTCTACGAGCAGTACTTC. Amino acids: CASSYWTSGRGVYEQYF.

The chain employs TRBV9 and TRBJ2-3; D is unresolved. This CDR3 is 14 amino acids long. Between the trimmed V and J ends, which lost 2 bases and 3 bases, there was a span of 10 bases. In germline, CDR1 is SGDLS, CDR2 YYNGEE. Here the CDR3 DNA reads TGTGCCAGCAGCGTCCCCGGACCGACAGATACGCAGTATTTT. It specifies CASSVPGPTDTQYF. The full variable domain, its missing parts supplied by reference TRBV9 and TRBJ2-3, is DSGVTQTPKHLITATGQRVTLRCSPRSGDLSVYWYQQSLDQGLQFLIQYYNGEERAKGNILERFSAQQFPDLHSELNLSSLELGDSALYFCASSVPGPTDTQYFGPGTRLTVL.

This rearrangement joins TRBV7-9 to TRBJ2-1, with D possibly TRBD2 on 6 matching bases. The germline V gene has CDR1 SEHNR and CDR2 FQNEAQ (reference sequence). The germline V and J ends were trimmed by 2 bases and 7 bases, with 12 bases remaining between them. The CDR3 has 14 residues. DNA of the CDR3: TGTGCCAGCAGCTTACGGGACTCCGAGAATGAGCAGTTCTTC. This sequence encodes CASSLRDSENEQFF.

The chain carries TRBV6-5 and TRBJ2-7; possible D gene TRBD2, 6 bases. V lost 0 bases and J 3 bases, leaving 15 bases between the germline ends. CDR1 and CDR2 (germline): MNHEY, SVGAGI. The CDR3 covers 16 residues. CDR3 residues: CASSYSRGGVGYEQYF. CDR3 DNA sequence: TGTGCCAGCAGTTACTCCCGCGGCGGGGTTGGCTACGAGCAGTACTTC.

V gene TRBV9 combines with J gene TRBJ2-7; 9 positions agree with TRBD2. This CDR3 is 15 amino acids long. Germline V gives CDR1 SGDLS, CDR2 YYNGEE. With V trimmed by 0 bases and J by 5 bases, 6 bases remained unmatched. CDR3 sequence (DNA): TGTGCCAGCAGCGTAGAAGGGGGCGGGAGGGACGAGCAGTACTTC. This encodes CASSVEGGGRDEQYF.

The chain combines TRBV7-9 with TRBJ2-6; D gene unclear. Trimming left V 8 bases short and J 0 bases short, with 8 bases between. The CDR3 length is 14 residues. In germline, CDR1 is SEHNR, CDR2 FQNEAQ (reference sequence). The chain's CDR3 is CASALSSGANVLTF. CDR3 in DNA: TGTGCCAGCGCCCTGAGCTCTGGGGCCAACGTCCTGACTTTC.